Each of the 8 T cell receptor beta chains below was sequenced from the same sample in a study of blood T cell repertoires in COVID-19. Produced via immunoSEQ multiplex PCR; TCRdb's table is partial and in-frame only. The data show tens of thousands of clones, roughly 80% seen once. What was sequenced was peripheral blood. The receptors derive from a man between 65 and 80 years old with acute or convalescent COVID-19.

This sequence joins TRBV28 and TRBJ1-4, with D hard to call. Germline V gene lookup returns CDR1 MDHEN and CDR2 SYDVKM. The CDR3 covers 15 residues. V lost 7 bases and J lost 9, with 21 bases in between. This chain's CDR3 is CASTRRWRAKQKLFF. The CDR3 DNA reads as TGTGCCAGCACTCGCCGTTGGAGGGCGAAACAAAAACTGTTTTTT.

In DNA, the CDR3 is TGCGCCAGCAGCTTGGAACAGGGGCCAAACTATGGCTACACCTTC. This codes for CASSLEQGPNYGYTF. The V and J genes are TRBV5-1 and TRBJ1-2, with 7 bases fitting TRBD1. J gave up 2 bases and V 0 bases, and 4 bases lay outside the gene matches. The length of the CDR3 is 15 residues. Germline-derived CDR1 and CDR2 are SGHRS and YFSETQ. Full variable domain (rest looked up from reference TRBV5-1 and TRBJ1-2): KAGVTQTPRYLIKTRGQQVTLSCSPISGHRSVSWYQQTPGQGLQFLFEYFSETQRNKGNFPGRFSGRQFSNSRSEMNVSTLELGDSALYLCASSLEQGPNYGYTFGSGTRLTVV.

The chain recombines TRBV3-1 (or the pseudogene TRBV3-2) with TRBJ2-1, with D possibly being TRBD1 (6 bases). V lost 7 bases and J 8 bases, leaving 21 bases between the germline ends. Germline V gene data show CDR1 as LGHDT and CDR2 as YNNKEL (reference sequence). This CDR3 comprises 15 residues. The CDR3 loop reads CASTTRGSLRDEQFF. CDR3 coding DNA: TGTGCCAGCACCACTAGGGGGAGTTTAAGGGATGAGCAGTTCTTC.

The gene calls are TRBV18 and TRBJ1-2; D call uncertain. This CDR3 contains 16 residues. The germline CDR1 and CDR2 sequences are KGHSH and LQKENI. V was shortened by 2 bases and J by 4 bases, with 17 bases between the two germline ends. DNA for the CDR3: TGTGCCAGCTCACCATCTTCCCGCCAACCGAGCTATGGCTACACCTTC. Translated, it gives CASSPSSRQPSYGYTF. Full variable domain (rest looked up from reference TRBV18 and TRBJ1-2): NAGVMQNPRHLVRRRGQEARLRCSPMKGHSHVYWYRQLPEEGLKFMVYLQKENIIDESGMPKERFSAEFPKEGPSILRIQQVVRGDSAAYFCASSPSSRQPSYGYTFGSGTRLTVV.

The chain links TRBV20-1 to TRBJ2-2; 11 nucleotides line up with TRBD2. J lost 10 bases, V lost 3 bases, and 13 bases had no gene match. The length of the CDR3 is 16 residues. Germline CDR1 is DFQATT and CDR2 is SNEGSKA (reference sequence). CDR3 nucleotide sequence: TGCAGTGCTAGTACTAGCGGGAGTAATTTAAGAGAGGAGCTGTTTTTT. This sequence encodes CSASTSGSNLREELFF.

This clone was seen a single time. The CDR3 reads CASSHHYNGAAYEQYF. CDR3 in DNA: TGTGCCAGCAGCCATCATTACAATGGGGCAGCCTACGAGCAGTACTTC. This chain links TRBV5-4 with TRBJ2-7, with a weak D call TRBD1 (5 bases). The CDR3 covers 16 residues. The germline gives CDR1 SGHNT, CDR2 YYREEE (reference sequence). V lost 4 bases and J lost 2, with 19 bases in between. The whole variable domain, remainder taken from reference TRBV5-4 and TRBJ2-7, is ETGVTQSPTHLIKTRGQQVTLRCSSQSGHNTVSWYQQALGQGPQFIFQYYREEENGRGNFPPRFSGLQFPNYSSELNVNALELDDSALYLCASSHHYNGAAYEQYFGPGTRLTVT.

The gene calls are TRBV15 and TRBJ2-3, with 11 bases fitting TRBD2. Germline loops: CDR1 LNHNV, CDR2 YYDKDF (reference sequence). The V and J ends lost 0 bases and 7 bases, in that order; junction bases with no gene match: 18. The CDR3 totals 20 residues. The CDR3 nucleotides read TGTGCCACCAGCAGAGATAAGGGACTAGCGGAGACAGGTGGTTTACATACGCAGTATTTT. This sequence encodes CATSRDKGLAETGGLHTQYF.

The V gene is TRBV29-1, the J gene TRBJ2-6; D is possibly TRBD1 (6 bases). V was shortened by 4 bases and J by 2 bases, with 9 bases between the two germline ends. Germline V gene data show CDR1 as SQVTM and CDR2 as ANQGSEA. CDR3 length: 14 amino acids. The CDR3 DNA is TGCAGCGTTGCCAGGGGCACTGGGGCCAACGTCCTGACTTTC. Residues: CSVARGTGANVLTF.